This TCR beta chain is drawn from a study of T-cell memory formation after mild COVID-19. About the study: Clusters were largely donor specific.

One entry per CDR3 protein, called by TCRdb with MiXCR from the 5' RACE reads. The sample shows around 470,000 distinct CDR3 sequences, 15% to 25% of them seen only once. This clonotype has only a few counts. Per germline, CDR1 SGHTA and CDR2 FQGNSA. This CDR3 spans 16 amino acids. The V gene end was trimmed by 2 bases and the J gene end by 2 bases; junction bases not matched to a gene: 5. Sequenced sample: PBMCs or a T cell subset sorted from them (not recorded which). This chain joins TRBV7-2 and TRBJ2-2; 7 bases agree with TRBD2. The receptor was derived from an adult woman who had mild COVID-19 (a few samples of this study predate the infection). Cell type and time point are not known. CDR3 amino acids: CASSLMGGLNTGELFF. CDR3 coding DNA: TGTGCCAGCAGCTTAATGGGGGGACTAAACACCGGGGAGCTGTTTTTT. The whole variable domain, remainder taken from reference TRBV7-2 and TRBJ2-2, is GAGVSQSPSNKVTEKGKDVELRCDPISGHTALYWYRQSLGQGLEFLIYFQGNSAPDKSGLPSDRFSAERTGGSVSTLTIQRTQQEDSAVYLCASSLMGGLNTGELFFGEGSRLTVL.